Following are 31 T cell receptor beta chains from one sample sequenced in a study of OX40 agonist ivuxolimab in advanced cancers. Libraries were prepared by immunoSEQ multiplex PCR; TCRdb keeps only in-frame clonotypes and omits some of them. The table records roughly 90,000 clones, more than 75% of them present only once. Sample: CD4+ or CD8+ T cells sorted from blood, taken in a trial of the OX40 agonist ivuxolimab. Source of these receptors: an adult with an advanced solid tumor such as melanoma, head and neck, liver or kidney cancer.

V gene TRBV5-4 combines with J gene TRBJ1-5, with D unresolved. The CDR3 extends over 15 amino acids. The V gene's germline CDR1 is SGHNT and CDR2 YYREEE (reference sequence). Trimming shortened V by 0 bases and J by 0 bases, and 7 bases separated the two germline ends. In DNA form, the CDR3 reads TGTGCCAGCAGCTTGGGTGGTAATAGCAATCAGCCCCAGCATTTT. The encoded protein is CASSLGGNSNQPQHF.

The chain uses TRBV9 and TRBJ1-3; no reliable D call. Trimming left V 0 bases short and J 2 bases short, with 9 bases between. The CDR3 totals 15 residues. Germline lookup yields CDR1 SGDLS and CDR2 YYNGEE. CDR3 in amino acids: CASSVGIPPGNTIYF. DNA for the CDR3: TGTGCCAGCAGCGTAGGGATTCCTCCTGGAAACACCATATATTTT.

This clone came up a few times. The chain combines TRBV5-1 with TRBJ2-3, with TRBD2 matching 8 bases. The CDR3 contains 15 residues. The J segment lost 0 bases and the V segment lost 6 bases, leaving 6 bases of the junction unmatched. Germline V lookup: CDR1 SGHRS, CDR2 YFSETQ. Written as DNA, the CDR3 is TGCGCCAGCAAATCTAGCGGGTCTAGCACAGATACGCAGTATTTT. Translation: CASKSSGSSTDTQYF.

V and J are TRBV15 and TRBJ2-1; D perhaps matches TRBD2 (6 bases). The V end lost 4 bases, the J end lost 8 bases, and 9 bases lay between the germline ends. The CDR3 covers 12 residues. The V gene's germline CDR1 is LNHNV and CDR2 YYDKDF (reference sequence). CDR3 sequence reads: CATSTTGDEQFF. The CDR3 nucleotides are TGTGCCACCAGCACCACGGGGGATGAGCAGTTCTTC.

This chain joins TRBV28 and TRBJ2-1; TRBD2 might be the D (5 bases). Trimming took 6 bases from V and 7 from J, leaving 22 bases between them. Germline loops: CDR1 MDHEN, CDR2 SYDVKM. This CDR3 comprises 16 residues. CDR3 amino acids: CASSLYPAVRGNEQFF. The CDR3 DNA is TGTGCCAGCAGCCTTTACCCGGCGGTTCGAGGGAATGAGCAGTTCTTC.

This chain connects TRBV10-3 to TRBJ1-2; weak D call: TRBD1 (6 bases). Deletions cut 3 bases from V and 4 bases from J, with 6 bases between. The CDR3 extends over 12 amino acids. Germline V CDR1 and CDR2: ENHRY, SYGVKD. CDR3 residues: CAISDRGYGYTF. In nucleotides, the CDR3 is TGTGCCATCAGTGACAGGGGCTATGGCTACACCTTC.

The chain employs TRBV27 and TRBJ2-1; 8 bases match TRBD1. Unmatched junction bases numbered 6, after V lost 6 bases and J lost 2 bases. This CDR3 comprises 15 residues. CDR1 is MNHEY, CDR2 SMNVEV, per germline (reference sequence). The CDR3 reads CASSRSGGAYNEQFF. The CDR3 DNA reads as TGTGCCAGCAGCCGGTCAGGGGGCGCCTACAATGAGCAGTTCTTC.

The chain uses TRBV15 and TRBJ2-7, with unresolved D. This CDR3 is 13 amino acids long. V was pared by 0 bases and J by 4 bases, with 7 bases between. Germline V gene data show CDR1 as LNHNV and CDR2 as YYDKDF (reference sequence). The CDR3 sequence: CATSRDFMYEQYF. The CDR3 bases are TGTGCCACCAGCAGAGATTTCATGTACGAGCAGTACTTC.

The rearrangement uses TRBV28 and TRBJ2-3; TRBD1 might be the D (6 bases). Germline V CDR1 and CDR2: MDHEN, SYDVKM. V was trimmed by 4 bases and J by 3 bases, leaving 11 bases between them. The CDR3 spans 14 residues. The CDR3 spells CASSSQGFTDTQYF. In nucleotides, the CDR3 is TGTGCCAGCAGTTCGCAGGGGTTTACAGATACGCAGTATTTT.

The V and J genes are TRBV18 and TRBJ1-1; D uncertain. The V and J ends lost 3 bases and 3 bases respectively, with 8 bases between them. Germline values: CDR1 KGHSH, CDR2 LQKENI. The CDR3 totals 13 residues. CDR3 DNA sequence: TGTGCCAGCTCACCTGCAATGTACACTGAAGCTTTCTTT. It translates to CASSPAMYTEAFF.

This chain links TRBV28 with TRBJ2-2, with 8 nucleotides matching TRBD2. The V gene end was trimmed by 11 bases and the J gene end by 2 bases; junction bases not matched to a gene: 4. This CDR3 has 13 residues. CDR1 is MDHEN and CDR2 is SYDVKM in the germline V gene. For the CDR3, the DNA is TGTGCCCTGGCGGGGGGCAACACCGGGGAGCTGTTTTTT. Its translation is CALAGGNTGELFF. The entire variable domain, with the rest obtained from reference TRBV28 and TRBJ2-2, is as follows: DVKVTQSSRYLVKRTGEKVFLECVQDMDHENMFWYRQDPGLGLRLIYFSYDVKMKEKGDIPEGYSVSREKKERFSLILESASTNQTSMYLCALAGGNTGELFFGEGSRLTVL.

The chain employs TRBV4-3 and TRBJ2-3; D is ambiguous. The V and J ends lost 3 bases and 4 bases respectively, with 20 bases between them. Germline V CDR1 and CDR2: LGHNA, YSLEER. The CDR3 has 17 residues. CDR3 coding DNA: TGCGCCAGCAGCCAGACTCATCGGACCGAGGTCCCAGATACGCAGTATTTT. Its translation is CASSQTHRTEVPDTQYF.

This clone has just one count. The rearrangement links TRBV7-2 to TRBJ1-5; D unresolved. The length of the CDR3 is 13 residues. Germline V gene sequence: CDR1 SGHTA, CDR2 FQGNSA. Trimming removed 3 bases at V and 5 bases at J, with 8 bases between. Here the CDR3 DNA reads TGTGCCAGCAGCTTCGGCGGGGATCAGCCCCAGCATTTT. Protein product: CASSFGGDQPQHF.

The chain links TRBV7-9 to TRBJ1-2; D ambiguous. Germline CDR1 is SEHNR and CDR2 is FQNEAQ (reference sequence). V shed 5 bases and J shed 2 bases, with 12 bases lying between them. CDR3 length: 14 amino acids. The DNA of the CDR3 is TGTGCCAGCAGCCTTGGATCGATGAACTATGGCTACACCTTC. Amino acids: CASSLGSMNYGYTF.

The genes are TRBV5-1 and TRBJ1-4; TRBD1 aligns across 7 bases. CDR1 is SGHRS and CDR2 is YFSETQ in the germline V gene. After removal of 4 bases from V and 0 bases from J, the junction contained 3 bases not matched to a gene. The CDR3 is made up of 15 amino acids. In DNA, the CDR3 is TGCGCCAGCAGCCCAGGGACAGCAACTAATGAAAAACTGTTTTTT. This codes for CASSPGTATNEKLFF.

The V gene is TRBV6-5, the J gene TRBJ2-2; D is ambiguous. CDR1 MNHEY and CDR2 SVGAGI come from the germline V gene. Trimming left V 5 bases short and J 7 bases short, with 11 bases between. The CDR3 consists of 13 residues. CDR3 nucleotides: TGTGCCAGCAGTCCCCGAGGCGACGGGGAGCTGTTTTTT. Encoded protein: CASSPRGDGELFF.

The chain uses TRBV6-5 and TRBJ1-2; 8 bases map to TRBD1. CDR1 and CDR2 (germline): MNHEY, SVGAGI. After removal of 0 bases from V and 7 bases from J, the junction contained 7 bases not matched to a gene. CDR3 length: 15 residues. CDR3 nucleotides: TGTGCCAGCAGTTACTCTCTACTGGGACAGGTTGGCTACACCTTC. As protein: CASSYSLLGQVGYTF.

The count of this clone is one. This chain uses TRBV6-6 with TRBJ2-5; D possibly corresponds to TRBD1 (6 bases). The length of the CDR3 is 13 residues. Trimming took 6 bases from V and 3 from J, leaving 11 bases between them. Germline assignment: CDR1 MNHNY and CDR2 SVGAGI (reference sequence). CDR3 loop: CASRPPGEETQYF. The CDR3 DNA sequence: TGTGCCAGCAGACCCCCAGGGGAAGAGACCCAGTACTTC.

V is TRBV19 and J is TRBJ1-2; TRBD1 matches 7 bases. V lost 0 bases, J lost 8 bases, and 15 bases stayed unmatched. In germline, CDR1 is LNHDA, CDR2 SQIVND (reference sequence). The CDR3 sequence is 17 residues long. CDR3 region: CASSIERGRQGQYGYTF. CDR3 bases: TGTGCCAGTAGTATAGAGCGCGGACGACAGGGACAATACGGCTACACCTTC. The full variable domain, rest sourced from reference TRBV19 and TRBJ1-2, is DGGITQSPKYLFRKEGQNVTLSCEQNLNHDAMYWYRQDPGQGLRLIYYSQIVNDFQKGDIAEGYSVSREKKESFPLTVTSAQKNPTAFYLCASSIERGRQGQYGYTFGSGTRLTVV.

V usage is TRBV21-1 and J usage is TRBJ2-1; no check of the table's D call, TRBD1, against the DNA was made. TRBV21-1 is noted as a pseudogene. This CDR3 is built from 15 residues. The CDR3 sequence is CASKGPGQGTDEQFF. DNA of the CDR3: TGTGCCAGCAAAGGTCCTGGACAGGGGACGGATGAGCAGTTCTTC.

CDR3 sequence reads: CASNGQPEETQYF. The DNA of the CDR3 is TGTGCCAGCAACGGTCAGCCGGAAGAGACCCAGTACTTC. The rearrangement links TRBV2 to TRBJ2-5; D remains ambiguous. Trimming stripped 7 bases from V and 3 bases from J, with 12 bases between. CDR1 is SNHLY and CDR2 is FYNNEI in the germline V gene. This CDR3 has 13 amino acids.

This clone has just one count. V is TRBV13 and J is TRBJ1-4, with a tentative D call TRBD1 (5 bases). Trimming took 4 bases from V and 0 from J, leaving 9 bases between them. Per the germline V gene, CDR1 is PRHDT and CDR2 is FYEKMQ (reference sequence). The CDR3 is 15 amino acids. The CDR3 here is CASSSMGATNEKLFF. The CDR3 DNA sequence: TGTGCCAGCAGCTCTATGGGGGCAACTAATGAAAAACTGTTTTTT.

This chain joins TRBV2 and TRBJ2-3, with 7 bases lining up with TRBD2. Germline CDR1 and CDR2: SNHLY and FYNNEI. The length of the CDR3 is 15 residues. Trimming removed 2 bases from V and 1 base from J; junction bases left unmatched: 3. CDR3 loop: CASSERLARTDTQYF. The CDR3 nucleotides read TGTGCCAGCAGTGAAAGACTAGCCCGCACAGATACGCAGTATTTT.

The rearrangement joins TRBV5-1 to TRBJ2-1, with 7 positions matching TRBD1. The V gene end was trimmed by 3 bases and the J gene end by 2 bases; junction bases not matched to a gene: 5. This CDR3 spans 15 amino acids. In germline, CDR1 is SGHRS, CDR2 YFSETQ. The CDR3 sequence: CASSSAGTAYNEQFF. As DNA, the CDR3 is TGCGCCAGCAGCTCCGCCGGGACAGCCTACAATGAGCAGTTCTTC.

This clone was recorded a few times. The CDR3 reads CASSLAAGQGSYEQYF. CDR3 coding DNA: TGCGCCAGCAGCTTGGCTGCGGGACAGGGCTCCTACGAGCAGTACTTC. V is TRBV5-1 and J is TRBJ2-7; 9 bases map to TRBD1. Losses at the gene ends were 0 bases for V and 0 bases for J; bases not matched to a gene: 4. CDR3 length equals 16 residues. Germline loops: CDR1 SGHRS, CDR2 YFSETQ. Together with reference TRBV5-1 and TRBJ2-7, the CDR3 gives the full variable domain: KAGVTQTPRYLIKTRGQQVTLSCSPISGHRSVSWYQQTPGQGLQFLFEYFSETQRNKGNFPGRFSGRQFSNSRSEMNVSTLELGDSALYLCASSLAAGQGSYEQYFGPGTRLTVT.

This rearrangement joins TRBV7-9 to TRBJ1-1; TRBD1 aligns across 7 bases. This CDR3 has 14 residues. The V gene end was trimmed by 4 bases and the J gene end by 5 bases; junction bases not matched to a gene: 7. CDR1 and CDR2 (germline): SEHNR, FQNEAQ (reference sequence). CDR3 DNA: TGTGCCAGCAGCTCTCAGGGGGGGAATACTGAAGCTTTCTTT. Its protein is CASSSQGGNTEAFF.

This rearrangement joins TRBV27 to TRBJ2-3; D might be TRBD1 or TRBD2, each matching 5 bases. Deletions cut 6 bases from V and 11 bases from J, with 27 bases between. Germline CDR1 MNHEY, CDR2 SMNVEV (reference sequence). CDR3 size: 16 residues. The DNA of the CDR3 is TGTGCCAGCAGCCCCTCCGGGACCGCCGGATATTCGGGGCAGTATTTT. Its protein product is CASSPSGTAGYSGQYF.

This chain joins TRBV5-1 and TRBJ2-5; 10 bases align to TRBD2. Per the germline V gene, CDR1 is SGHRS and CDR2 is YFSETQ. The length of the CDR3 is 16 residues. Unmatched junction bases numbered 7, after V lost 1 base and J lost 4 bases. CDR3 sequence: CASSLMSSGSGETQYF. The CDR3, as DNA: TGCGCCAGCAGCTTGATGTCTAGCGGGAGTGGAGAGACCCAGTACTTC.

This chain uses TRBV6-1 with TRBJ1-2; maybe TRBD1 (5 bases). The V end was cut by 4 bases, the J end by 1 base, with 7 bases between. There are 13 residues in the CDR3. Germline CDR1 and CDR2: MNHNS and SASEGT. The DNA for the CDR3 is TGTGCCAGCAGTGGGACAATTAACTATGGCTACACCTTC. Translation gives CASSGTINYGYTF.

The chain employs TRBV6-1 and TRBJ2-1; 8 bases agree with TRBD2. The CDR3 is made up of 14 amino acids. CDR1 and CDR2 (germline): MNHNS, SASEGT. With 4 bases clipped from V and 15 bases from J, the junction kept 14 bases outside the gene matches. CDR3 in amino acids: CASSVGTSPFSGFF. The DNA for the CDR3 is TGTGCCAGCAGTGTGGGGACTAGTCCCTTTAGTGGGTTCTTC.

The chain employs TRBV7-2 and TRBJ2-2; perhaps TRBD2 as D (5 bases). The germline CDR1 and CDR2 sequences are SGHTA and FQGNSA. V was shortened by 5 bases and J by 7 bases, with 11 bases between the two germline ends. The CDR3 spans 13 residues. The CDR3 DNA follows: TGTGCCAGCAGCATTACTAGTGTCGGGGAGCTGTTTTTT. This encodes CASSITSVGELFF. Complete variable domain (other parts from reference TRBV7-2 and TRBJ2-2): GAGVSQSPSNKVTEKGKDVELRCDPISGHTALYWYRQSLGQGLEFLIYFQGNSAPDKSGLPSDRFSAERTGGSVSTLTIQRTQQEDSAVYLCASSITSVGELFFGEGSRLTVL.